This paragraph covers one TCR beta chain sequence. Its cognate antigen is unknown. Losses at the gene ends were 0 bases for V and 10 bases for J; bases not matched to a gene: 5. CDR3 length: 13 amino acids. Looked up from germline, CDR1 is MGHRA and CDR2 is YSYEKL. This sample was included in a study of prognosis after radiotherapy for stage I lung cancer. Across the whole study: The patients included approximately 15 who had newly diagnosed primary stage I lung tumors, along with about 5 others who had oligometastatic NSCLC after their primary tumor had been surgically resected. Medical inoperability was considered to apply to all enrolled non-small cell lung cancer patients.

Study findings and constraints: Counted unique TCR clones declined after stereotactic body radiation therapy (median about 9,200 versus 6,500). Diminished Shannon entropy following stereotactic body radiation therapy characterized patients who developed distant metastases.

Two-round multiplex PCR, the amplification method, yielded TCR beta CDR3 from genomic DNA. First-round PCR used primers specific to each TRBV and TRBJ gene. TCRdb used MiXCR to reprocess the multiplex PCR reads, holding one entry per CDR3 protein. The profile shows around 11,000 distinct CDR3 sequences, roughly 51% of them singletons. Sequenced here: PBMCs, sampled before or after stereotactic body radiation therapy (not recorded which). The chain employs TRBV4-1 and TRBJ1-1; 7 bases map to TRBD1. The clonotype was recovered from a donor of 50 years or more with non-small cell lung cancer. CDR3 loop: CASSQEGGTAAFF. The CDR3 DNA follows: TGCGCCAGCAGCCAAGAGGGTGGGACAGCAGCTTTCTTT.